The following is a T cell receptor (beta chain) sequence with its context. Its antigen is still unknown. The CDR3 is made up of 15 amino acids. Germline V gene sequence: CDR1 SGHVS, CDR2 FQNEAQ. The V end was cut by 5 bases, the J end by 0 bases, with 13 bases between. These data are taken from a study of T-cell reconstitution after alpha-beta-depleted transplantation in children. Preparation of the TCRbeta library involved a method that used unique molecular identifiers. Each CDR3 protein gets one entry after TCRdb re-called the PCR reads with MiXCR. The sample has 300,000 to 350,000 distinct CDR3 sequences; roughly 17% are singletons. Overall study results and limits: Two months or so post-transplant, alpha-beta T cells reportedly derived from several hundred expanded graft clones. Some patients' high day-60 TCRbeta diversity was traced to surviving recipient T cells and thymic progenitors.

Here the sequenced sample was PBMCs, mostly from graft donor cells, taken 360 days after TCRalphabeta/CD19-depleted stem cell transplant. This sequence originates from a male patient between 2 and 15 years old who had a stem cell transplant for acute lymphoblastic leukemia, so the T cells may come from the graft donor. The chain is built from TRBV7-8 and TRBJ1-2; maybe TRBD1 (5 bases). CDR3 coding DNA: TGTGCCAGCAGCCCCCGGGACGGAGCTAACTATGGCTACACCTTC. As protein: CASSPRDGANYGYTF.